Shown below are 20 T cell receptor beta chains from a single sample sequenced in a study of OX40 agonist ivuxolimab in advanced cancers. TCRdb's copy holds only in-frame clones and misses some; the assay was immunoSEQ multiplex PCR. The sample yields 70,000 to 85,000 clones, 86% seen once. This specimen consisted of CD4+ or CD8+ T cells sorted from blood, obtained in a trial of the OX40 agonist ivuxolimab. Receptor source: an adult with an advanced solid tumor such as melanoma, head and neck, liver or kidney cancer.

The genes are TRBV6-5 and TRBJ1-2; 7 bases are shared with TRBD1. J was trimmed by 2 bases and V by 4 bases; bases with no gene match: 4. The CDR3 sequence is 14 residues long. Germline V gene lookup returns CDR1 MNHEY and CDR2 SVGAGI. The chain's CDR3 is CASSFQQGNYGYTF. The DNA for the CDR3 is TGTGCCAGCAGTTTCCAACAGGGGAACTATGGCTACACCTTC.

The CDR3 DNA sequence: TGTGCCAGCAGGTTCGGGCAGTTAACCTACGAGCAGTACTTC. This translates into CASRFGQLTYEQYF. This chain joins TRBV2 and TRBJ2-7; D unresolved. Trimming left V 6 bases short and J 2 bases short, with 14 bases between. The germline V gene has CDR1 SNHLY and CDR2 FYNNEI. The CDR3 consists of 14 residues.

CDR3 nucleotides: TGCGCCAGCAGCTTAAGGGACAAAGGCACTGAAGCTTTCTTT. Translation gives CASSLRDKGTEAFF. The rearrangement links TRBV5-1 to TRBJ1-1, with D possibly TRBD1 on 6 matching bases. V lost 2 bases to trimming and J lost 4 bases, with 12 bases between them. The CDR3 is 14 amino acids. Looked up from germline, CDR1 is SGHRS and CDR2 is YFSETQ. The whole variable domain, filled in from reference TRBV5-1 and TRBJ1-1, reads KAGVTQTPRYLIKTRGQQVTLSCSPISGHRSVSWYQQTPGQGLQFLFEYFSETQRNKGNFPGRFSGRQFSNSRSEMNVSTLELGDSALYLCASSLRDKGTEAFFGQGTRLTVV.

This clone has just one count. The chain links TRBV25-1 to TRBJ1-3; D is perhaps TRBD1 (5 bases). Germline CDR1 is MGHDK and CDR2 is SYGVNS. The CDR3 contains 15 residues. V lost 2 bases, J lost 0 bases, and 8 bases lay in between. The CDR3 DNA sequence: TGTGCCAGCAGTGAACAGGGTTTCTCTGGAAACACCATATATTTT. Residues: CASSEQGFSGNTIYF.

The chain links TRBV30 to TRBJ2-1, with D perhaps matching TRBD2 (5 bases). The CDR3 loop spans 16 amino acids. Per germline, CDR1 GTSNPN and CDR2 SVGIG (reference sequence). Deletions cut 3 bases from V and 2 bases from J, with 17 bases between. The chain's CDR3 is CAWRELLVSPYNEQFF. CDR3 in DNA: TGTGCCTGGAGGGAATTACTAGTTTCCCCCTACAATGAGCAGTTCTTC.

The rearrangement links TRBV29-1 to TRBJ1-1; D perhaps matches TRBD1 (6 bases). Germline V gene data show CDR1 as SQVTM and CDR2 as ANQGSEA. CDR3 length equals 14 residues. V lost 3 bases to trimming and J lost 1 base, with 12 bases between them. The CDR3 region is CSVETQGRNTEAFF. The DNA of the CDR3 is TGCAGCGTTGAGACACAGGGTCGGAACACTGAAGCTTTCTTT. Combining the CDR3 with reference TRBV29-1 and TRBJ1-1 gives the whole variable domain SAVISQKPSRDICQRGTSLTIQCQVDSQVTMMFWYRQQPGQSLTLIATANQGSEATYESGFVIDKFPISRPNLTFSTLTVSNMSPEDSSIYLCSVETQGRNTEAFFGQGTRLTVV.

The J gene is TRBJ2-3, the V gene TRBV20-1; the D gene could be TRBD1 or TRBD2 (6 bases each). The CDR3 length is 11 residues. The germline V and J ends were trimmed by 6 bases and 5 bases, with 9 bases remaining between them. Germline V CDR1 and CDR2: DFQATT, SNEGSKA (reference sequence). The CDR3 spells CSAEGGDTQYF. The DNA of the CDR3 is TGCAGTGCGGAGGGGGGAGATACGCAGTATTTT.

Turning to this clone: Its ends do not fully match the called genes, so a read error is possible. The chain has TRBV2 and TRBJ1-3; D uncertain. The CDR3 is 16 residues long. Germline V gene lookup returns CDR1 SNHLY and CDR2 FYNNEI. CDR3 sequence (DNA): TGTGCCAGCAGTGATGCAGGCTTCAACCTGGAAATGTTTTTAAATTTT. Translating gives CASSDAGFNLEMFLNF.

The chain carries TRBV12-5 and TRBJ2-7, with TRBD1 identical over 7 bases. The length of the CDR3 is 15 residues. Germline-derived CDR1 and CDR2 are LGHNT and FRNRAP. J was trimmed by 5 bases and V by 5 bases; bases with no gene match: 12. The CDR3 sequence: CASGIGGLSTHEQYF. CDR3 DNA: TGTGCTAGTGGTATAGGGGGCCTAAGCACCCACGAGCAGTACTTC.

V is TRBV5-6 and J is TRBJ1-2; weak D call: TRBD1 (6 bases). The CDR3 has 12 amino acids. The V end was cut by 6 bases, the J end by 8 bases, with 14 bases between. Per germline, CDR1 SGHDT and CDR2 YYEEEE. The CDR3 sequence: CASMYGGRGYTF. CDR3 coding DNA: TGTGCCAGCATGTATGGGGGCCGGGGCTACACCTTC.

The V and J genes are TRBV5-1 and TRBJ1-1; TRBD1 might be the D (5 bases). Trimming shortened V by 0 bases and J by 6 bases, and 24 bases separated the two germline ends. The CDR3 contains 18 residues. The germline V gene encodes CDR1 SGHRS and CDR2 YFSETQ. This chain's CDR3 is CASSLAEAGSSRTPEAFF. The CDR3 DNA is TGCGCCAGCAGCTTGGCCGAGGCAGGGTCGAGTCGAACACCTGAAGCTTTCTTT.

This clone was seen a handful of times. The V and J genes are TRBV6-1 and TRBJ1-1; no firm D call. This CDR3 has 12 amino acids. V was clipped by 7 bases and J by 1 base, with 7 bases between them. Germline V gene sequence: CDR1 MNHNS, CDR2 SASEGT. The DNA of the CDR3 is TGTGCCAGCACCAGGCGGAACACTGAAGCTTTCTTT. Amino acid sequence: CASTRRNTEAFF.

The chain employs TRBV28 and TRBJ1-3; a weak D match, TRBD1 (5 bases). V lost 3 bases and J 0 bases, leaving 18 bases between the germline ends. Looked up from germline, CDR1 is MDHEN and CDR2 is SYDVKM. This CDR3 has 18 residues. The CDR3 bases are TGTGCCAGCAGTTTGCCCATGGGACCTCGTAACTCTGGAAACACCATATATTTT. It translates to CASSLPMGPRNSGNTIYF.

This clone has only one observation. This chain uses TRBV19 with TRBJ2-7; D possibly corresponds to TRBD2 (5 bases). The CDR3 has 12 residues. Trimming shortened V by 11 bases and J by 3 bases, and 14 bases separated the two germline ends. Germline loops: CDR1 LNHDA, CDR2 SQIVND (reference sequence). The CDR3 reads CAQASPIYEQYF. Written as DNA, the CDR3 is TGTGCCCAGGCTAGCCCGATCTACGAGCAGTACTTC.

The rearrangement uses TRBV4-1 and TRBJ2-4, with TRBD2 identical over 9 bases. Germline trimming cut 3 bases from V and 3 bases from J; bases unmatched to any gene: 6. The CDR3 totals 16 residues. Germline V CDR1 and CDR2: MGHRA, YSYEKL. CDR3 sequence (DNA): TGCGCCAGCAGCCAGCCGACTAGCGGACACAAAAACATTCAGTACTTC. This translates into CASSQPTSGHKNIQYF.

This chain links TRBV27 with TRBJ1-1; maybe TRBD1 (5 bases). CDR1 and CDR2 (germline): MNHEY, SMNVEV (reference sequence). This CDR3 has 16 amino acids. Trimming took off 6 bases at V and 4 bases at J, with 21 bases between the two ends. CDR3 DNA sequence: TGTGCCAGCAGAGTCGGGGGAGGGGTTGGGGGCACTGAAGCTTTCTTT. Its protein product is CASRVGGGVGGTEAFF.

This rearrangement joins TRBV7-9 to TRBJ1-5; 7 bases are shared with TRBD1. The CDR3 is 17 residues long. Looked up from germline, CDR1 is SEHNR and CDR2 is FQNEAQ (reference sequence). After removal of 3 bases from V and 6 bases from J, the junction contained 14 bases not matched to a gene. In DNA, the CDR3 is TGTGCCAGCAGCTTCAACAAGGGGGCCCATGGGAGTCAGCCCCAGCATTTT. As protein: CASSFNKGAHGSQPQHF.

The chain recombines TRBV4-2 with TRBJ1-3, with D tentatively TRBD1 (6 bases). Germline V gene data show CDR1 as LGHNA and CDR2 as YNFKEQ. The CDR3 runs 18 residues. V was pared by 0 bases and J by 0 bases, with 15 bases between. The CDR3 DNA is TGTGCCAGCAGCCAAGATCATCAGGGGTCCTACTCTGGAAACACCATATATTTT. Its protein is CASSQDHQGSYSGNTIYF.

As DNA, the CDR3 is TGTGCCAGCAGCGTAAGCCCTAGCGGGACTTTCGGGGATACGCAGTATTTT. Translating gives CASSVSPSGTFGDTQYF. The gene calls are TRBV9 and TRBJ2-3; 9 bases fit TRBD2. Per the germline V gene, CDR1 is SGDLS and CDR2 is YYNGEE. There are 17 residues in the CDR3. Germline trimming cut 1 base from V and 6 bases from J; bases unmatched to any gene: 12.

In this sample, this clone turned up once. The rearrangement uses TRBV4-1 and TRBJ2-5; 9 bases agree with TRBD2. Germline CDR1 is MGHRA and CDR2 is YSYEKL. The CDR3 consists of 18 residues. Trimming removed 1 base from V and 5 bases from J; junction bases left unmatched: 14. The CDR3 loop reads CASSQVAVWREGWETQYF. In DNA, the CDR3 is TGCGCCAGCAGCCAAGTCGCAGTTTGGCGGGAGGGCTGGGAGACCCAGTACTTC.